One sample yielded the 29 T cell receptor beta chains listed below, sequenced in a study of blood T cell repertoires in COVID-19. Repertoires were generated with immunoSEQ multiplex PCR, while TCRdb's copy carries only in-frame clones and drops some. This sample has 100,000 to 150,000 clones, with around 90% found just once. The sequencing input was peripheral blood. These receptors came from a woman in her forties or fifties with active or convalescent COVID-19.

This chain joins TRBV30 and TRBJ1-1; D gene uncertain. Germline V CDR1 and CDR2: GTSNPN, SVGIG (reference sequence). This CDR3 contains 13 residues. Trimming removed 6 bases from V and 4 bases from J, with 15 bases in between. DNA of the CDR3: TGTGCCTGCCAGAGGAGAGGCCCCACTGAAGCTTTCTTT. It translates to CACQRRGPTEAFF.

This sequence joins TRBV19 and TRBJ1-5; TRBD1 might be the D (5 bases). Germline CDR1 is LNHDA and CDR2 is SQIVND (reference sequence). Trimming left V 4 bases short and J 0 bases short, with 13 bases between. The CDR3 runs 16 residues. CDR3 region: CASSTPPGGSNQPQHF. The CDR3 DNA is TGTGCCAGTAGTACCCCCCCGGGGGGTAGCAATCAGCCCCAGCATTTT.

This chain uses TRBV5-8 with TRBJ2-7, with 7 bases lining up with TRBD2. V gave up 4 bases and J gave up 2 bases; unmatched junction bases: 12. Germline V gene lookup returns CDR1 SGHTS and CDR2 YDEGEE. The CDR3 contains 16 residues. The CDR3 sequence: CASSRTRGVRAYEQYF. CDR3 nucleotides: TGTGCCAGCAGCCGCACACGGGGGGTACGAGCCTACGAGCAGTACTTC.

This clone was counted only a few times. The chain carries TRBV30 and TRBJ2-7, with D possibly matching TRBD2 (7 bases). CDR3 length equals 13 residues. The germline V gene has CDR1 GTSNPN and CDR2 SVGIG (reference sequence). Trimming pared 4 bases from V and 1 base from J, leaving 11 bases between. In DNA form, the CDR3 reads TGTGCCTGGATGGCGGGGGCATCCTACGAGCAGTACTTC. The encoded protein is CAWMAGASYEQYF.

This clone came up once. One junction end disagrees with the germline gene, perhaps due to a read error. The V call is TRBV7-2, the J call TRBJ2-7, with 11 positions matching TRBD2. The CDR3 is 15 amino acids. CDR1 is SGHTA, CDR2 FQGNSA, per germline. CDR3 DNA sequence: TGTGCCAGCAGCTTAGACTCCTTCCTAGCGGGAGGCCTAGACTTC. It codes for CASSLDSFLAGGLDF. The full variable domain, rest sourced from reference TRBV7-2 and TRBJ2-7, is GAGVSQSPSNKVTEKGKDVELRCDPISGHTALYWYRQSLGQGLEFLIYFQGNSAPDKSGLPSDRFSAERTGGSVSTLTIQRTQQEDSAVYLCASSLDSFLAGGLDFGPGTRLTVT.

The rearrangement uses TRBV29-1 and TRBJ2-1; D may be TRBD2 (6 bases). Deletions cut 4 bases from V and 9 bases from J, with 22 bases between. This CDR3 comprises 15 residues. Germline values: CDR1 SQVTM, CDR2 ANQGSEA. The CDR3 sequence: CSVGGGHLKGGEQFF. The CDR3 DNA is TGCAGCGTTGGGGGTGGACACCTCAAGGGAGGTGAGCAGTTCTTC.

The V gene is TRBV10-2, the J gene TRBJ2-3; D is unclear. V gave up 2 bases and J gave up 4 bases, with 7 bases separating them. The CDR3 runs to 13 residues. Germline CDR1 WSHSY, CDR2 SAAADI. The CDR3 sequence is CASSEGPPDTQYF. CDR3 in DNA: TGCGCCAGCAGTGAGGGGCCGCCAGATACGCAGTATTTT.

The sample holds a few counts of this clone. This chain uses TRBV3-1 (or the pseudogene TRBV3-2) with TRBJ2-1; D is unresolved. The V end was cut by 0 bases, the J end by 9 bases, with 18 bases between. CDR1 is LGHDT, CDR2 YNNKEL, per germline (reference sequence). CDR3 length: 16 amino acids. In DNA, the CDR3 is TGTGCCAGCAGCCAAGAATGGCGGCCGCCCCAAGGTGAGCAGTTCTTC. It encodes CASSQEWRPPQGEQFF.

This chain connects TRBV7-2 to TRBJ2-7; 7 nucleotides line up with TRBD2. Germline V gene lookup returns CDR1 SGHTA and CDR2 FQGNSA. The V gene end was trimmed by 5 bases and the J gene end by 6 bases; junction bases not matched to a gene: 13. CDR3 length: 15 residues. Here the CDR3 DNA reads TGTGCCAGCAGCCCAGAAAGCGGGAAAGGTTCCGAGCAGTACTTC. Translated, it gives CASSPESGKGSEQYF.

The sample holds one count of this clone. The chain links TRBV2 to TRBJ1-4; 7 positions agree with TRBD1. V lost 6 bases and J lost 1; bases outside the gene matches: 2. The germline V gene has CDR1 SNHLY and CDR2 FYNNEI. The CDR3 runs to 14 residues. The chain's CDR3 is CASSWTGTNEKLFF. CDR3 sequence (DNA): TGTGCCAGCAGCTGGACAGGAACTAATGAAAAACTGTTTTTT.

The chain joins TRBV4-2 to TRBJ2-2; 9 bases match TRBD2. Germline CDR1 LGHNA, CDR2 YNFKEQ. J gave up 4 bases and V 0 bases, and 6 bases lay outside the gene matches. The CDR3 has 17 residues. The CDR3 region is CASSQDSTSGPTGELFF. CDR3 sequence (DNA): TGTGCCAGCAGCCAAGATTCGACTAGCGGCCCCACCGGGGAGCTGTTTTTT.

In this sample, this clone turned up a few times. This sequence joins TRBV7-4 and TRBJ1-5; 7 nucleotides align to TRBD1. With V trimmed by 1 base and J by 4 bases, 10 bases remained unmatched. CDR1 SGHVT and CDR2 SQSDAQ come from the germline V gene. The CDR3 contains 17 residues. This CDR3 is CASSLGVTGETNQPQHF. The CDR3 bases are TGTGCCAGCAGCTTAGGTGTCACAGGGGAAACAAATCAGCCCCAGCATTTT.

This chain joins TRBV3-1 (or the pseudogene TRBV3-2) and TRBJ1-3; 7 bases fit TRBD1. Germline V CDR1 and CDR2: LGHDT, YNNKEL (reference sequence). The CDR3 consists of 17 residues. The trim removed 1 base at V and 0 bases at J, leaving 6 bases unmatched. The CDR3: CASSQADREPSGNTIYF. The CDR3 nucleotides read TGTGCCAGCAGCCAAGCCGACAGGGAACCCTCTGGAAACACCATATATTTT.

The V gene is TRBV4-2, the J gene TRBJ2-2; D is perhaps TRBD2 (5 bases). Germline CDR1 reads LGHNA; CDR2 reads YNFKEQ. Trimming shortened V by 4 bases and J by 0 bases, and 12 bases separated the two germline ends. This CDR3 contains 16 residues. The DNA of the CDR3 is TGTGCCAGCAGCCGCGGACTGAATGCGAACACCGGGGAGCTGTTTTTT. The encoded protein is CASSRGLNANTGELFF.

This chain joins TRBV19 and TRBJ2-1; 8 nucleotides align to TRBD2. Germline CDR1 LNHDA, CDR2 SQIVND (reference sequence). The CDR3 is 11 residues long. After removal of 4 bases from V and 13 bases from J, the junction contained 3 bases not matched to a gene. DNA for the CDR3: TGTGCCAGTAGTAGCGGGAGGCCCCAGTTCTTC. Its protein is CASSSGRPQFF.

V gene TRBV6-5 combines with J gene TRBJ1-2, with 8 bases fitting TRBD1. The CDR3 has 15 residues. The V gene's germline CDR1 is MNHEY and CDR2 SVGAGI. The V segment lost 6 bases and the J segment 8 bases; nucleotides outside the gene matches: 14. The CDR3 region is CASRAHGTGGEGYTF. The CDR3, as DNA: TGTGCCAGCAGGGCACATGGGACAGGAGGCGAGGGCTACACCTTC.

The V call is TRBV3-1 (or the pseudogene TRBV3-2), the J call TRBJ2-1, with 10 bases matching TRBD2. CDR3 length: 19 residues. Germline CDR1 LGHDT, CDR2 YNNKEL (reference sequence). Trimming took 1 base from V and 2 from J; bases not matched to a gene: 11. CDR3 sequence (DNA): TGTGCCAGCAGCCAAGGGACTAGCGGTACTTCGGGGCCCTACAATGAGCAGTTCTTC. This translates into CASSQGTSGTSGPYNEQFF.

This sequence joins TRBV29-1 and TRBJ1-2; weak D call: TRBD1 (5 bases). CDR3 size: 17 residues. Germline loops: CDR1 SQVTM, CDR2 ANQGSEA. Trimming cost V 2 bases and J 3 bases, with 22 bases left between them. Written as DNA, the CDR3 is TGCAGCGTTGAAAATCTGCGCTCGGGGGAGGGAGACTATGGCTACACCTTC. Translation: CSVENLRSGEGDYGYTF.

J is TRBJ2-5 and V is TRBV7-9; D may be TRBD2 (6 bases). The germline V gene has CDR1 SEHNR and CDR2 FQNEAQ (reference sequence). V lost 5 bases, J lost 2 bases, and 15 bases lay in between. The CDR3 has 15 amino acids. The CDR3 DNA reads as TGTGCCAGCAGCCGCTTTTGGGAGGAACAAGAGACCCAGTACTTC. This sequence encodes CASSRFWEEQETQYF.

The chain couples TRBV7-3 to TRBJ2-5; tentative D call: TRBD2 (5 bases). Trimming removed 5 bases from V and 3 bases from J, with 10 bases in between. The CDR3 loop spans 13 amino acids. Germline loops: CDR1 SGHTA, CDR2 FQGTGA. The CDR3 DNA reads TGTGCCAGCAGCCCTGGGAGAGAAGAGACCCAGTACTTC. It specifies CASSPGREETQYF.

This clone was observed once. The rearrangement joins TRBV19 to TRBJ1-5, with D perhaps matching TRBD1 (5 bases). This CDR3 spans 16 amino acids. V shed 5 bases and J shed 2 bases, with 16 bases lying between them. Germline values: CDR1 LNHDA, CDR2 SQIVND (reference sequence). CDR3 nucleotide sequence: TGTGCCAGTAGTTTGGTACACGGGGGGGGCAATCAGCCCCAGCATTTT. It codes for CASSLVHGGGNQPQHF. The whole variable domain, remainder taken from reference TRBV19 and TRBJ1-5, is DGGITQSPKYLFRKEGQNVTLSCEQNLNHDAMYWYRQDPGQGLRLIYYSQIVNDFQKGDIAEGYSVSREKKESFPLTVTSAQKNPTAFYLCASSLVHGGGNQPQHFGDGTRLSIL.

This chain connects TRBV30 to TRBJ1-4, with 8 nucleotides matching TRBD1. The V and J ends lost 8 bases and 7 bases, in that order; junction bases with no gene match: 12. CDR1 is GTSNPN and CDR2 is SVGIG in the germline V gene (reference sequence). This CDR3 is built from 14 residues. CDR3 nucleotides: TGTGCCCGTGACAGGGGCGATGGGGGTGAAAAACTGTTTTTT. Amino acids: CARDRGDGGEKLFF.

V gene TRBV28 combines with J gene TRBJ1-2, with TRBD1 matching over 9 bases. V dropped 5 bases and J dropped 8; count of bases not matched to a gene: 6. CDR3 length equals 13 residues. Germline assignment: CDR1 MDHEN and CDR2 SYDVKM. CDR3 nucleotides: TGTGCCAGCAGTGAGGGGGACAGGGACGGCTACACCTTC. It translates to CASSEGDRDGYTF.

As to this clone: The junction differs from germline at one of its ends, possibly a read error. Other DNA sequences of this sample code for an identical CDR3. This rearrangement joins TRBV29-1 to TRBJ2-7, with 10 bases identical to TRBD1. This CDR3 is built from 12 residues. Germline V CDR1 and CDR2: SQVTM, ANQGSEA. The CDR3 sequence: CSGGQGKYEQYF. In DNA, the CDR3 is TGCAGCGGGGGACAGGGGAAGTACGAACAGTACTTC.

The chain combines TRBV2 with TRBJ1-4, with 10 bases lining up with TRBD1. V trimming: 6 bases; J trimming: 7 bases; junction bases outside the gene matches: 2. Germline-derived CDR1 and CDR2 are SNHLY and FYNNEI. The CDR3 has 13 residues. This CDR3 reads CASRGQGFEKLFF. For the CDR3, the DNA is TGTGCCAGCAGGGGACAGGGGTTTGAAAAACTGTTTTTT.

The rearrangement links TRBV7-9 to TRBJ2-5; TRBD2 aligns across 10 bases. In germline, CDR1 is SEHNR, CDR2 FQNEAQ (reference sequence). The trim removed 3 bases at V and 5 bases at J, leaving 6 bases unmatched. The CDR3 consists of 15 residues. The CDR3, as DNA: TGTGCCAGCAGCTTCTCTAGCGGGAGTTTGGAGACCCAGTACTTC. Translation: CASSFSSGSLETQYF.

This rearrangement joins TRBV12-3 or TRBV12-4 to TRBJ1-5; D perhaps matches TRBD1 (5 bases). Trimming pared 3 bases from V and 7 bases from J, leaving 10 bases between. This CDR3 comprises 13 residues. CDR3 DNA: TGTGCCAGCAGTTTGGGGGGATCGCAGCCCCAGCATTTT. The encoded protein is CASSLGGSQPQHF.

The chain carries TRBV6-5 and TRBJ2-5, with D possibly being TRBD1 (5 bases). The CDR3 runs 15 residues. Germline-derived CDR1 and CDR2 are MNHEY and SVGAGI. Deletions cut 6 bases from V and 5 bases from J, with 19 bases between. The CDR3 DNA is TGTGCCAGCAGAGACGGACCTTCTCCAGGGGAGACCCAGTACTTC. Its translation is CASRDGPSPGETQYF.

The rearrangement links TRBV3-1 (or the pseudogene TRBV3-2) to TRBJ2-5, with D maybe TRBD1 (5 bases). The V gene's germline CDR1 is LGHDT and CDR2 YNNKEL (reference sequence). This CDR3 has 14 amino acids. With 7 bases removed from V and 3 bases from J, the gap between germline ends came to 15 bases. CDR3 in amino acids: CASIHRDSEETQYF. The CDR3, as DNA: TGTGCCAGCATACATCGAGACAGCGAAGAGACCCAGTACTTC.